The present T cell receptor (beta chain) was sequenced within a study of shared clonotypes between healthy human individuals. The table came from immunoSEQ multiplex PCR; TCRdb's copy has only in-frame clones and leaves some out. Among approximately 1.5 million clones listed, 95% to 99% were seen once. Trimming took 0 bases from V and 1 from J, leaving 13 bases between them. This CDR3 has 16 residues. In germline, CDR1 is SGHRS, CDR2 YFSETQ. The chain employs TRBV5-1 and TRBJ1-1, with D possibly matching TRBD1 (6 bases). The sample taken for sequencing was naive CD4+ T cells sorted from blood. Subset defined: CD45RA+ positively selected. The TCR was taken from a man aged 25 to 40 in good health. CDR3 residues: CASSLVPQDRNTEAFF. The DNA for the CDR3 is TGCGCCAGCAGCTTGGTACCTCAGGACAGGAACACTGAAGCTTTCTTT.